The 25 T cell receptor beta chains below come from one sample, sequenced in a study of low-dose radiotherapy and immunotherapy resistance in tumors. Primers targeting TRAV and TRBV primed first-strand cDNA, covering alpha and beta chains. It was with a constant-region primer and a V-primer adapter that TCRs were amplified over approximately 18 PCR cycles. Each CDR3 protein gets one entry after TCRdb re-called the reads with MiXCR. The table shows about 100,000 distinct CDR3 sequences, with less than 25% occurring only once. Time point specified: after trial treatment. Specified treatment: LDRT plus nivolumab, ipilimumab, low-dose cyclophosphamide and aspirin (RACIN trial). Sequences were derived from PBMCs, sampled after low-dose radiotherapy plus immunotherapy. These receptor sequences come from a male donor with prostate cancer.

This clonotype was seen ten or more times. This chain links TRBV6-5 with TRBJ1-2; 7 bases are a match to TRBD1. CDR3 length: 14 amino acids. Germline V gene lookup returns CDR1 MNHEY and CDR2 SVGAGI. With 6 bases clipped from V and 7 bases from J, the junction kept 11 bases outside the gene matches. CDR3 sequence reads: CASSLGRGAAGYTF. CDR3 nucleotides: TGTGCCAGCAGCTTGGGCAGGGGGGCAGCTGGCTACACCTTC.

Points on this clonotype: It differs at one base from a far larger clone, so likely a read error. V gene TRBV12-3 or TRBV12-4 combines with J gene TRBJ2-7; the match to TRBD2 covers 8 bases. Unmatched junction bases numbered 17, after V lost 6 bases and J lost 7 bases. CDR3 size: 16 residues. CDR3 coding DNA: TGTGCCAGCAGCCGCCGGGGGGGCATCTCCTACAATGAGCAGTACTTC. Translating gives CASSRRGGISYNEQYF.

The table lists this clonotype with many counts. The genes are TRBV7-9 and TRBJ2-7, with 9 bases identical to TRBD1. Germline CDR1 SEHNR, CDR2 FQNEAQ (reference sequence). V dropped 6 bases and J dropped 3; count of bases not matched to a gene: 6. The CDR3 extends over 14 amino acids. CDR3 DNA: TGTGCCAGCAGACGGGACAGGGTAGGCTACGAGCAGTACTTC. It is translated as CASRRDRVGYEQYF.

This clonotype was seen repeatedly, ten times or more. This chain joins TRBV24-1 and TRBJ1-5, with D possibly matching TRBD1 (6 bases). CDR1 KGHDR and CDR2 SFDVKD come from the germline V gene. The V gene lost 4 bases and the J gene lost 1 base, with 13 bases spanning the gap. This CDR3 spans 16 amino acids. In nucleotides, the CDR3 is TGTGCCACCAGTGAAACGGGACATCTAAGCAATCAGCCCCAGCATTTT. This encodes CATSETGHLSNQPQHF.

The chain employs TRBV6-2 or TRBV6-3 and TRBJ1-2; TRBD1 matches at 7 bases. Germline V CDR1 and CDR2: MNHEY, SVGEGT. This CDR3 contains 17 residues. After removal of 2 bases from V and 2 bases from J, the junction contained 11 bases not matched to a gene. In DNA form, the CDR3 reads TGTGCCAGCAGTTACAGCGCTGGGACAGACCTGAACTATGGCTACACCTTC. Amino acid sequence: CASSYSAGTDLNYGYTF.

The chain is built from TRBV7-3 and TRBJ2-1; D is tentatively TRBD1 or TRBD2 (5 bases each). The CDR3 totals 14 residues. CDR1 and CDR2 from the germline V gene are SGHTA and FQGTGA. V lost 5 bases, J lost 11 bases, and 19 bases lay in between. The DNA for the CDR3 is TGTGCCAGCAGCCCTTACCTATTTCCGGGACAGCAGTTCTTC. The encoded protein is CASSPYLFPGQQFF. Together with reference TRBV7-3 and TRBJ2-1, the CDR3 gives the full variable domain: GAGVSQTPSNKVTEKGKYVELRCDPISGHTALYWYRQSLGQGPEFLIYFQGTGAADDSGLPNDRFFAVRPEGSVSTLKIQRTERGDSAVYLCASSPYLFPGQQFFGPGTRLTVL.

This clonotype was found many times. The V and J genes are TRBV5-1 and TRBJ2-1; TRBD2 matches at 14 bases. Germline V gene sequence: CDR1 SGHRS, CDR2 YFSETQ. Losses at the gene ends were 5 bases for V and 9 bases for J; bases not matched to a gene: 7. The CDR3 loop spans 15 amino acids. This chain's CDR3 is CASSLGTSGGIEQFF. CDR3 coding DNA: TGCGCCAGCAGTCTTGGGACTAGCGGGGGAATTGAGCAGTTCTTC.

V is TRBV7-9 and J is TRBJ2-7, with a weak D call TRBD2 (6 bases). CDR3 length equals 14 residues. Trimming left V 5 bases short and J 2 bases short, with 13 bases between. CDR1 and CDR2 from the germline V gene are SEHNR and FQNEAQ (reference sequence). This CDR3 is CASSPGTFPYEQYF. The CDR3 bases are TGTGCCAGCAGCCCCGGGACTTTCCCCTACGAGCAGTACTTC.

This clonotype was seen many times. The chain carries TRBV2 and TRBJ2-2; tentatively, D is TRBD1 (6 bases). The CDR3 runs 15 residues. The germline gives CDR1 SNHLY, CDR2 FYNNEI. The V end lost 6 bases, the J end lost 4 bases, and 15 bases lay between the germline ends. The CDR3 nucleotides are TGTGCCAGCAGGGGTAGGGACACCCTCACCGGGGAGCTGTTTTTT. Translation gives CASRGRDTLTGELFF.

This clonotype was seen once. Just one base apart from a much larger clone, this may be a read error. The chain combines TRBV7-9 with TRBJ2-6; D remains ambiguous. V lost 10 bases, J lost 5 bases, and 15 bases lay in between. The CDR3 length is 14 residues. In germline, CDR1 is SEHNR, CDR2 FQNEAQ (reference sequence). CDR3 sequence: CATQLGSRANVLTF. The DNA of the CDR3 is TGTGCCACTCAGTTGGGGTCTAGGGCCAACGTCCTGACTTTC. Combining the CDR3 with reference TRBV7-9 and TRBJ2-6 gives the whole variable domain DTGVSQNPRHKITKRGQNVTFRCDPISEHNRLYWYRQTLGQGPEFLTYFQNEAQLEKSRLLSDRFSAERPKGSFSTLEIQRTEQGDSAMYLCATQLGSRANVLTFGAGSRLTVL.

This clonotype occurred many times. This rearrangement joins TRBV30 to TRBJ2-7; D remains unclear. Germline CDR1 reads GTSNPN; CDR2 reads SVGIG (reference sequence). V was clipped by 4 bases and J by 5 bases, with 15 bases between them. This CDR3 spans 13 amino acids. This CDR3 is CAWTPSPADEQYF. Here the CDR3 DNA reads TGTGCCTGGACCCCTTCGCCAGCAGACGAGCAGTACTTC.

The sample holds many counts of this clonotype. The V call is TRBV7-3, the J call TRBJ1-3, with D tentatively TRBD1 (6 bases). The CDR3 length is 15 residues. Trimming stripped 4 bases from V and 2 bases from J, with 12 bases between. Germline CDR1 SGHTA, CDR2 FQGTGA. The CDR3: CASSSGGAPGNTIYF. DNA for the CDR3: TGTGCCAGCAGCTCGGGGGGCGCGCCTGGAAACACCATATATTTT.

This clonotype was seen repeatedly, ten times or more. The CDR3 DNA reads TGTGCCAGCAGCTTAGCTGGAAACACCATATATTTT. Encoded protein: CASSLAGNTIYF. The chain uses TRBV11-2 and TRBJ1-3; D not resolved. CDR3 length: 12 residues. Germline V gives CDR1 SGHAT, CDR2 FQNNGV. Trimming pared 1 base from V and 2 bases from J, leaving 0 bases between.

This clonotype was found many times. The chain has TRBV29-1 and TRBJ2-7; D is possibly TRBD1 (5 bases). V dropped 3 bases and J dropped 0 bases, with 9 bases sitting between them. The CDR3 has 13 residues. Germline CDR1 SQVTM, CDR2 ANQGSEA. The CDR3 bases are TGCAGCGTTGAGTCAGACAGCTCCTACGAGCAGTACTTC. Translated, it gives CSVESDSSYEQYF.

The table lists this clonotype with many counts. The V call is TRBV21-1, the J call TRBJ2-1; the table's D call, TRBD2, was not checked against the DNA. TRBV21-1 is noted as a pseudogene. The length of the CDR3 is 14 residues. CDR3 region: CASSKWDCFNEQFF. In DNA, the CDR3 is TGTGCCAGCAGCAAATGGGACTGTTTCAATGAGCAGTTCTTC.

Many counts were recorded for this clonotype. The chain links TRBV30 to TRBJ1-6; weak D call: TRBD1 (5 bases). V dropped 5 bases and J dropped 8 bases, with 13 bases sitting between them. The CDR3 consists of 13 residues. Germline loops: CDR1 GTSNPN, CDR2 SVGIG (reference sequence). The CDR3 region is CAWSEGDDSPLHF. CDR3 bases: TGTGCCTGGTCGGAAGGGGATGATTCACCCCTCCACTTT.

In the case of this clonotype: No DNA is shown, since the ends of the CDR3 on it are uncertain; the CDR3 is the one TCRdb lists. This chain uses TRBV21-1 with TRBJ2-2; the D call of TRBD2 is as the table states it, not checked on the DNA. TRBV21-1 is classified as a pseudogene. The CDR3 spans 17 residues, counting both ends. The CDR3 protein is CASSILGRGGAPGSCFF.

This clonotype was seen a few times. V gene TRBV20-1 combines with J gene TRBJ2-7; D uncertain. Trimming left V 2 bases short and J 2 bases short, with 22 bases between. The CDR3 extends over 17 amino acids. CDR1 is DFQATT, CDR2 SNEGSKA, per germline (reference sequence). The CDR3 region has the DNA TGCAGTGCTAGACCCCCTCCGCGAGGAGTAGACCCCTACGAGCAGTACTTC. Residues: CSARPPPRGVDPYEQYF.

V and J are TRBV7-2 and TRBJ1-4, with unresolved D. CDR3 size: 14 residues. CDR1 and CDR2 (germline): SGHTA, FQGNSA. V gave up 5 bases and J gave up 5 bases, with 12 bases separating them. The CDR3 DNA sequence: TGTGCCAGCAGCGAGTCTTTAGGCAATGAAAAACTGTTTTTT. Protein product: CASSESLGNEKLFF.

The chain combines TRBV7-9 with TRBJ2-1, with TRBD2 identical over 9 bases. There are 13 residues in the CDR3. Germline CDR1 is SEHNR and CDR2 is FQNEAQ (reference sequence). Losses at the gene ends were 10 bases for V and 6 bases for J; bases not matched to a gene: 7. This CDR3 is CATLPSGANEQFF. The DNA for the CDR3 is TGTGCCACCCTCCCTAGCGGGGCCAATGAGCAGTTCTTC. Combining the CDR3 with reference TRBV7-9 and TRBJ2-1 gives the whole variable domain DTGVSQNPRHKITKRGQNVTFRCDPISEHNRLYWYRQTLGQGPEFLTYFQNEAQLEKSRLLSDRFSAERPKGSFSTLEIQRTEQGDSAMYLCATLPSGANEQFFGPGTRLTVL.

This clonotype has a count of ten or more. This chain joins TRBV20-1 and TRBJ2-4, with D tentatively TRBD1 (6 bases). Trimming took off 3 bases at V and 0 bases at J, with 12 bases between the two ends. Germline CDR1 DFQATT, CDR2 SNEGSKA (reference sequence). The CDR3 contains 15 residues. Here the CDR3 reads CSASQGPVAKNIQYF. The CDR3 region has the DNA TGCAGTGCTAGTCAGGGGCCCGTAGCCAAAAACATTCAGTACTTC.

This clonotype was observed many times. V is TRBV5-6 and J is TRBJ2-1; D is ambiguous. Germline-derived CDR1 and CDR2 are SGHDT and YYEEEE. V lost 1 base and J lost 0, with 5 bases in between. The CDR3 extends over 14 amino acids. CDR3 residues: CASSLSTSYNEQFF. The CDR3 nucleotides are TGTGCCAGCAGCTTGTCGACCTCCTACAATGAGCAGTTCTTC.

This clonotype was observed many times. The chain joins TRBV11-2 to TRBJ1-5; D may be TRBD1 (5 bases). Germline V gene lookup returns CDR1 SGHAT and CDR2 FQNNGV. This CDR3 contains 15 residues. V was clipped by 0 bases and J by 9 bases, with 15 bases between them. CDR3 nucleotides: TGTGCCAGCAGCTTAGATGTACAGGACCGTGGGCCCCAGCATTTT. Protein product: CASSLDVQDRGPQHF.

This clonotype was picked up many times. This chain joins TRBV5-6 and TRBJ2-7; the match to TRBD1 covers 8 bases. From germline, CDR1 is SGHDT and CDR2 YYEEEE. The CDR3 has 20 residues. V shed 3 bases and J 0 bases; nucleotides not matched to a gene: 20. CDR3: CASSSAGWSRGRYSSYEQYF. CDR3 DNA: TGTGCCAGCAGCTCCGCGGGGTGGAGCAGGGGGCGATACAGCTCCTACGAGCAGTACTTC. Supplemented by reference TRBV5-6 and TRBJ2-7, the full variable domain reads DAGVTQSPTHLIKTRGQQVTLRCSPKSGHDTVSWYQQALGQGPQFIFQYYEEEERQRGNFPDRFSGHQFPNYSSELNVNALLLGDSALYLCASSSAGWSRGRYSSYEQYFGPGTRLTVT.

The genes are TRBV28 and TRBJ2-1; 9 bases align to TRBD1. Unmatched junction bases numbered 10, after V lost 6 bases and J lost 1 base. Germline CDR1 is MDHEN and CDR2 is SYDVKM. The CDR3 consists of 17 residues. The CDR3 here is CASSPADRGVSYNEQFF. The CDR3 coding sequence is TGTGCCAGCAGCCCCGCGGACAGGGGCGTATCCTACAATGAGCAGTTCTTC. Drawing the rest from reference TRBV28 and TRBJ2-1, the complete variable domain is DVKVTQSSRYLVKRTGEKVFLECVQDMDHENMFWYRQDPGLGLRLIYFSYDVKMKEKGDIPEGYSVSREKKERFSLILESASTNQTSMYLCASSPADRGVSYNEQFFGPGTRLTVL.